The TCR beta chain under discussion was sequenced for a study of T cell changes during pregnancy in multiple sclerosis. The germline gives CDR1 SGHTA, CDR2 FQGNSA. The CDR3 sequence is 17 residues long. V lost 1 base, J lost 2 bases, and 7 bases stayed unmatched. Libraries were prepared by immunoSEQ multiplex PCR; TCRdb keeps only in-frame clonotypes and omits some of them. The sample includes around 58,000 clones, about 90% seen only once; the top ten take about 0.5%. This receptor was identified in a female donor in good health, enrolled as a control in a pregnancy study. This specimen was CD4+ T cells from peripheral blood mononuclear cells, taken after pregnancy. V usage is TRBV7-2 and J usage is TRBJ2-3; 9 bases are a match to TRBD2. CDR3 sequence: CASSLVSSGGPTDTQYF. CDR3 in DNA: TGTGCCAGCAGCTTAGTATCGAGCGGGGGGCCCACAGATACGCAGTATTTT.